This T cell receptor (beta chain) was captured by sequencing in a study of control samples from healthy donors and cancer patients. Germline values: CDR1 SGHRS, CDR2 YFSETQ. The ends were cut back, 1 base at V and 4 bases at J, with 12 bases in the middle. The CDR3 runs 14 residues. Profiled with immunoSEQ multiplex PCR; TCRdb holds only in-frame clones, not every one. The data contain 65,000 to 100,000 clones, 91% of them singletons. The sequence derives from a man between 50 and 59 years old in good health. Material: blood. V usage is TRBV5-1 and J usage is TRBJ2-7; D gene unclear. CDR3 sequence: CASSLIGFGYEQYF. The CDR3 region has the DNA TGCGCCAGCAGCTTGATAGGGTTTGGGTACGAGCAGTACTTC.